This TCR beta chain derives from a study of blood T cell repertoires in COVID-19 (dated by TCRdb to 2020 to 2022). Regarding the research as a whole: Samples covering the acute and convalescent phases of COVID-19 were provided by collaborators in the United States, Italy and Spain. The samples were drawn from two sources: the first 160 participants of the ongoing ImmuneRACE study, and 950 to 1,500 subjects contributed by 6 global collaborators. Sample metadata almost always included a de-identified subject ID, COVID-19 status, age in years and sex. The material from the prospective study consisted of cDNA or gDNA derived from T cells, B-cell-depleted T cells, or PBMCs. Deeply sampled blood TCRbeta repertoires from subjects exposed to, actively infected with, or recovered from COVID-19 were included in the dataset. The repertoires were released in a freely available public database meant as a resource for research on the immune response to SARS-CoV-2. HLA class I and class II types, where available, came from metadata supplied by the sample provider rather than from assay-based typing.

Whole blood was collected in K2EDTA tubes by collaborating institutions according to the institutions' own protocols. For TCRbeta analysis, collaborator samples were shipped as frozen whole blood, as isolated PBMCs, or as DNA extracted from either sample type. Study-wide conclusions, independent of this receptor: The amount of clinical and demographic metadata varied by source and participant and was provided uncurated.

A word on this clone: Its recognized antigen is unknown. No per-base quality is available; no much larger clone lies one base away.

TCRbeta CDR3 regions were amplified from genomic DNA using the immunoSEQ Assay, a bias-controlled multiplex PCR. For the original study's pipeline: The number of nucleated cells in each sample was estimated from the amplification of reference gene primers within the assay. To quantify the absolute abundance of each unique TCRbeta CDR3 rearrangement, sequence reads were collapsed and filtered. Productive Simpson clonality was computed per sample as the square root of Simpson's diversity index over productive rearrangements. Drawn from immuneACCESS, this table holds only the in-frame rearrangements with V and J called that TCRdb kept. Clones are partly lost; checked studies trace under half to an unresolved V gene and leave the rest unexplained. For V, J and clone size, that table is used; D and trimming come from the DNA. Across this sample there are roughly 150,000 clones, with 70% to 90% seen only once. The leading ten clones occupy roughly a tenth of the sample.

Its CDR3 holds 16 amino acids, cysteine through phenylalanine. Left in the record is the CDR3 DNA by itself, 48 bases read in frame from the first base. V is trimmed back by 1 base and J by 2 bases, and the junction contains 5 bases that no gene match accounts for. Based on the germline V gene (reference sequence), the CDR1 and CDR2 sequences are LGHDT and YNNKEL. The origin of this receptor is a human donor in a cohort sampled during active COVID-19. Rearrangement joined TRBV3-1 (or the pseudogene TRBV3-2) to TRBJ1-5, and 7 junction bases match TRBD1. Sequenced sample: peripheral blood. The nucleotide sequence is TGTGCCAGCAGCCAAGCCCACGGACAGGGCAATCAGCCCCAGCATTTT. This encodes CASSQAHGQGNQPQHF.